This TCR beta chain was sequenced during a study of blood T cell repertoires in COVID-19. Study in general: Sites across the United States, Italy and Spain contributed samples from acute and convalescent COVID-19. Sample material is recorded as cDNA or gDNA derived from T cells, B-cell-depleted T cells, or PBMCs.

Per the study methods: By means of reference gene primer amplification, nucleated cell counts were estimated. The method was immunoSEQ multiplex PCR; TCRdb's version includes in-frame clones alone and lacks a portion of them. The V and J calls and clone size were taken over from that table, and D and trimming were inferred from the DNA. The data contain more than 55,000 clones, 76% of them singletons. The germline gives CDR1 MGHRA, CDR2 YSYEKL. This CDR3 contains 14 residues. Deletions cut 4 bases from V and 6 bases from J, with 15 bases between. V and J are TRBV4-1 and TRBJ1-2, with D maybe TRBD1 (5 bases). The receptor was isolated from a woman aged 50 to 60 with active or convalescent COVID-19. The material sequenced was peripheral blood. CDR3 region: CASSLSGAGNGYTF. DNA of the CDR3: TGCGCCAGCAGCCTTTCTGGGGCCGGTAATGGCTACACCTTC.